These 30 T cell receptor beta chains share one sample of origin, sequenced in a study of T-cell memory formation after mild COVID-19. Each CDR3 protein is one row after TCRdb ran MiXCR on the 5' RACE reads. The sample has over 350,000 distinct CDR3 sequences; about a sixth are singletons. The sequencing sample was made of PBMCs or a T cell subset sorted from them (not recorded which). The receptors stem from a man younger than 30 who had mild COVID-19 (a few samples of this study predate the infection). Cell type and time point are not known.

This clonotype was seen ten or more times. The chain carries TRBV3-1 and TRBJ2-2; D may be TRBD1 or TRBD2 (6 bases each). Germline-derived CDR1 and CDR2 are LGHDT and YNNKEL (reference sequence). The CDR3 is 16 residues long. The ends were cut back, 8 bases at V and 4 bases at J, with 20 bases in the middle. The DNA for the CDR3 is TGTGCCAGCGCCCAAACTTGGGGGGCCGGCACCGGGGAGCTGTTTTTT. As protein: CASAQTWGAGTGELFF.

This clonotype was picked up a small number of times. The chain links TRBV4-1 to TRBJ2-5, with unresolved D. Trimming took off 1 base at V and 3 bases at J, with 12 bases between the two ends. This CDR3 has 15 residues. Germline CDR1 reads MGHRA; CDR2 reads YSYEKL. CDR3: CASSQGSLPEETQYF. CDR3 coding DNA: TGCGCCAGCAGCCAAGGCAGCCTGCCAGAAGAGACCCAGTACTTC.

The rearrangement uses TRBV9 and TRBJ1-1, with TRBD1 matching over 7 bases. V trimming: 0 bases; J trimming: 7 bases; junction bases outside the gene matches: 0. The CDR3 loop spans 12 amino acids. The germline V gene has CDR1 SGDLS and CDR2 YYNGEE. Here the CDR3 DNA reads TGTGCCAGCAGCGTAGCAGGGGGTGAAGCTTTCTTT. Its translation is CASSVAGGEAFF.

The table lists this clonotype with a few counts. J is TRBJ1-5 and V is TRBV7-2; tentatively, D is TRBD1 (6 bases). This CDR3 is built from 14 residues. Trimming took 5 bases from V and 6 from J, leaving 14 bases between them. The germline gives CDR1 SGHTA, CDR2 FQGNSA. CDR3 in amino acids: CASSIQGGTQPQHF. CDR3 DNA: TGTGCCAGCAGCATACAGGGTGGAACTCAGCCCCAGCATTTT.

This clonotype came up a few times. J is TRBJ1-4 and V is TRBV7-9; the D gene is possibly TRBD1 (5 bases). Trimming shortened V by 3 bases and J by 12 bases, and 20 bases separated the two germline ends. Germline V gene data show CDR1 as SEHNR and CDR2 as FQNEAQ (reference sequence). The CDR3 spans 15 residues. The CDR3 nucleotides are TGTGCCAGCAGCTTGGGGCCCGTGGCAGCTCAGCAACTGTTTTTT. Residues: CASSLGPVAAQQLFF. Supplemented by reference TRBV7-9 and TRBJ1-4, the full variable domain reads DTGVSQNPRHKITKRGQNVTFRCDPISEHNRLYWYRQTLGQGPEFLTYFQNEAQLEKSRLLSDRFSAERPKGSFSTLEIQRTEQGDSAMYLCASSLGPVAAQQLFFGSGTQLSVL.

CDR3 sequence reads: CATSVGSYQPQHF. The CDR3 DNA reads as TGTGCCACCAGTGTAGGCAGCTATCAGCCCCAGCATTTT. This chain links TRBV24-1 with TRBJ1-5; D is uncertain. The V end was cut by 5 bases, the J end by 5 bases, with 9 bases between. In germline, CDR1 is KGHDR, CDR2 SFDVKD. CDR3 length: 13 residues.

This clonotype was detected many times. The chain carries TRBV21-1 and TRBJ2-7; whether TRBD2, the table's D call, matches the DNA was not checked. TRBV21-1 is deemed a pseudogene. The CDR3 covers 13 residues. DNA for the CDR3: TGTGCCAGCAGCAAAGGCGGGGCCTACGAGCAGTACGTC. Translating it yields CASSKGGAYEQYV.

This clonotype turned up a few times. The rearrangement links TRBV7-2 to TRBJ1-6; TRBD1 matches at 9 bases. Germline V lookup: CDR1 SGHTA, CDR2 FQGNSA. V gave up 5 bases and J gave up 14 bases; unmatched junction bases: 13. This CDR3 region has 15 residues. The CDR3 reads CASSPQGQGWETLHF. CDR3 DNA sequence: TGTGCCAGCAGCCCCCAGGGACAGGGCTGGGAAACCCTCCACTTT.

V usage is TRBV5-6 and J usage is TRBJ1-6; D is perhaps TRBD1 (5 bases). V was cut by 5 bases and J by 8 bases, with 11 bases left in between. The CDR3 loop spans 13 amino acids. Germline lookup yields CDR1 SGHDT and CDR2 YYEEEE. CDR3 loop: CASRGQGDSPLHF. In DNA, the CDR3 is TGTGCCAGCAGAGGGCAGGGTGATTCACCCCTCCACTTT.

The chain couples TRBV5-1 to TRBJ2-2, with D tentatively TRBD2 (6 bases). Germline CDR1 and CDR2: SGHRS and YFSETQ. Trimming took off 0 bases at V and 3 bases at J, with 9 bases between the two ends. The CDR3 totals 15 residues. For the CDR3, the DNA is TGCGCCAGCAGCTTGGAGGGACTGTACACCGGGGAGCTGTTTTTT. Translation: CASSLEGLYTGELFF. The whole variable domain, remainder taken from reference TRBV5-1 and TRBJ2-2, is KAGVTQTPRYLIKTRGQQVTLSCSPISGHRSVSWYQQTPGQGLQFLFEYFSETQRNKGNFPGRFSGRQFSNSRSEMNVSTLELGDSALYLCASSLEGLYTGELFFGEGSRLTVL.

CDR3 bases: TGTGCCAGCAGTCGGGACATTCTCCAGCCCCTCCACTTT. Amino acids: CASSRDILQPLHF. The rearrangement links TRBV5-4 to TRBJ1-6, with a possible D match to TRBD1 (6 bases). Deletions cut 5 bases from V and 13 bases from J, with 16 bases between. Germline CDR1 SGHNT, CDR2 YYREEE (reference sequence). This CDR3 spans 13 amino acids.

J is TRBJ2-5 and V is TRBV7-8; D unclear. In germline, CDR1 is SGHVS, CDR2 FQNEAQ. The V end lost 4 bases, the J end lost 0 bases, and 15 bases lay between the germline ends. CDR3 size: 16 residues. The CDR3 protein is CASSSRRILYQETQYF. The CDR3 DNA sequence: TGTGCCAGCAGCTCTAGACGGATTCTTTACCAAGAGACCCAGTACTTC. The full variable domain, with the rest looked up from reference TRBV7-8 and TRBJ2-5, is GAGVSQSPRYKVAKRGQDVALRCDPISGHVSLFWYQQALGQGPEFLTYFQNEAQLDKSGLPSDRFFAERPEGSVSTLKIQRTQQEDSAVYLCASSSRRILYQETQYFGPGTRLLVL.

This clonotype has a handful of counts. This chain uses TRBV11-2 with TRBJ2-7, with 9 nucleotides matching TRBD1. The CDR3 extends over 13 amino acids. CDR1 is SGHAT and CDR2 is FQNNGV in the germline V gene. The ends lost 7 bases at V and 2 bases at J; junction bases unmatched: 3. The CDR3 spells CASKRTGAYEQYF. In nucleotides, the CDR3 is TGTGCCAGCAAGAGGACAGGGGCCTACGAGCAGTACTTC.

This clonotype was observed at least ten times. This rearrangement joins TRBV7-2 to TRBJ2-2; weak D call: TRBD1 (6 bases). The CDR3 contains 14 residues. Looked up from germline, CDR1 is SGHTA and CDR2 is FQGNSA. Trimming removed 5 bases at V and 6 bases at J, with 13 bases between. The CDR3 spells CASSPDSRAGELFF. DNA of the CDR3: TGTGCCAGCAGCCCGGACAGTAGGGCCGGGGAGCTGTTTTTT.

The table lists this clonotype with many counts. The rearrangement links TRBV12-3 or TRBV12-4 to TRBJ2-3, with TRBD2 identical over 16 bases. The CDR3 is made up of 18 amino acids. The junction had 6 bases not matched to a gene; V was cut back by 1 base and J by 5 bases. DNA of the CDR3: TGTGCCAGCAGTTTAGAGGGACTAGCGGGGGGGCCTAAAGATACGCAGTATTTT. Its translation is CASSLEGLAGGPKDTQYF.

The table lists this clonotype with a few counts. The rearrangement joins TRBV4-1 to TRBJ2-7; 7 positions agree with TRBD1. Losses at the gene ends were 1 base for V and 5 bases for J; bases not matched to a gene: 2. Germline assignment: CDR1 MGHRA and CDR2 YSYEKL. The CDR3 loop spans 13 amino acids. The CDR3 DNA is TGCGCCAGCAGCCAAGGTACAGGGGACGAGCAGTACGTC. Protein: CASSQGTGDEQYV.

The J gene is TRBJ1-3, the V gene TRBV29-1; 7 bases map to TRBD1. V gave up 3 bases and J gave up 9 bases; unmatched junction bases: 2. The CDR3 is made up of 11 amino acids. Germline CDR1 is SQVTM and CDR2 is ANQGSEA. CDR3 sequence: CSVETGSTIYF. CDR3 in DNA: TGCAGCGTTGAGACAGGGTCCACCATATATTTT.

This clonotype has only a few counts. The rearrangement joins TRBV7-6 to TRBJ2-5; D might be TRBD2 (7 bases). Looked up from germline, CDR1 is SGHVS and CDR2 is FNYEAQ. The CDR3 has 16 amino acids. V lost 5 bases to trimming and J lost 6 bases, with 22 bases between them. DNA of the CDR3: TGTGCCAGCAGCCCAGCTCGGGGGGCCATTGTCAAGACCCAGTACTTC. It is translated as CASSPARGAIVKTQYF. Full variable domain (missing parts from reference TRBV7-6 and TRBJ2-5): GAGVSQSPRYKVTKRGQDVALRCDPISGHVSLYWYRQALGQGPEFLTYFNYEAQQDKSGLPNDRFSAERPEGSISTLTIQRTEQRDSAMYRCASSPARGAIVKTQYFGPGTRLLVL.

The genes are TRBV7-2 and TRBJ1-3; D is ambiguous. The CDR3 has 15 amino acids. The V end lost 1 base, the J end lost 2 bases, and 9 bases lay between the germline ends. Germline V gene data show CDR1 as SGHTA and CDR2 as FQGNSA. The DNA of the CDR3 is TGTGCCAGCAGCTTAGTCGGTGCCGCTGGAAACACCATATATTTT. The encoded protein is CASSLVGAAGNTIYF. Complete variable domain (other parts from reference TRBV7-2 and TRBJ1-3): GAGVSQSPSNKVTEKGKDVELRCDPISGHTALYWYRQSLGQGLEFLIYFQGNSAPDKSGLPSDRFSAERTGGSVSTLTIQRTQQEDSAVYLCASSLVGAAGNTIYFGEGSWLTVV.

This clonotype came up a few times. The chain joins TRBV6-2 or TRBV6-3 to TRBJ1-1; D is ambiguous. The V gene's germline CDR1 is MNHEY and CDR2 SVGEGT. The CDR3 is 15 residues long. Trimming left V 0 bases short and J 3 bases short, with 11 bases between. In DNA, the CDR3 is TGTGCCAGCAGTTACTCGGCGGCCCGTTACACTGAAGCTTTCTTT. This translates into CASSYSAARYTEAFF.

The chain carries TRBV5-1 and TRBJ2-5; D might be TRBD1 (7 bases). Per germline, CDR1 SGHRS and CDR2 YFSETQ. V was shortened by 8 bases and J by 5 bases, with 16 bases between the two germline ends. CDR3 length: 13 amino acids. CDR3 region: CASQEGAAETQYF. Written as DNA, the CDR3 is TGCGCCAGTCAGGAGGGGGCGGCTGAGACCCAGTACTTC.

This clonotype was seen more than once but under ten times. The rearrangement links TRBV7-9 to TRBJ2-3; 8 nucleotides align to TRBD1. With 2 bases clipped from V and 2 bases from J, the junction kept 6 bases outside the gene matches. The CDR3 has 16 residues. Germline V CDR1 and CDR2: SEHNR, FQNEAQ (reference sequence). The CDR3 coding sequence is TGTGCCAGCAGCTTAAGTGGGGGACAGGTCACAGATACGCAGTATTTT. Translated, it gives CASSLSGGQVTDTQYF.

This rearrangement joins TRBV4-3 to TRBJ1-2, with 7 nucleotides matching TRBD1. CDR1 is LGHNA, CDR2 YSLEER, per germline. The CDR3 totals 14 residues. V lost 5 bases to trimming and J lost 6 bases; unmatched junction nucleotides: 9. In DNA, the CDR3 is TGCGCCAGCAGCAACCGGGGGACAGCAGATGGCTACACCTTC. Residues: CASSNRGTADGYTF.

The chain combines TRBV6-5 with TRBJ2-7, with 10 bases identical to TRBD2. The CDR3 length is 15 residues. CDR1 is MNHEY and CDR2 is SVGAGI in the germline V gene. V shed 5 bases, J shed 1 base, and the junction held 5 bases outside the gene matches. DNA of the CDR3: TGTGCCAGCAGTCCTAGCGGGGGTGGTTCCTACGAGCAGTACGTC. Encoded protein: CASSPSGGGSYEQYV.

This chain connects TRBV12-3 or TRBV12-4 to TRBJ2-1, with TRBD1 as a possible D gene (6 bases). This CDR3 comprises 14 residues. V lost 1 base, J lost 7 bases, and 11 bases lay in between. CDR3 amino acids: CASSLGAGQNEQFF. The CDR3 DNA is TGTGCCAGCAGTTTAGGGGCAGGACAGAATGAGCAGTTCTTC.

The chain links TRBV7-2 to TRBJ1-2; 7 nucleotides align to TRBD1. The J segment lost 7 bases and the V segment lost 5 bases, leaving 10 bases of the junction unmatched. Germline V gene sequence: CDR1 SGHTA, CDR2 FQGNSA. This CDR3 is built from 14 residues. The CDR3 is CASSRRGQDVGYTF. CDR3 DNA: TGTGCCAGCAGCCGGCGCGGACAGGATGTTGGCTACACCTTC. The full variable domain, with the rest looked up from reference TRBV7-2 and TRBJ1-2, is GAGVSQSPSNKVTEKGKDVELRCDPISGHTALYWYRQSLGQGLEFLIYFQGNSAPDKSGLPSDRFSAERTGGSVSTLTIQRTQQEDSAVYLCASSRRGQDVGYTFGSGTRLTVV.

The rearrangement joins TRBV7-2 to TRBJ2-3; 13 bases fit TRBD2. This CDR3 region has 16 residues. CDR1 is SGHTA, CDR2 FQGNSA, per germline. V lost 2 bases to trimming and J lost 4 bases; unmatched junction nucleotides: 3. The CDR3 DNA is TGTGCCAGCAGCTTAACTAGCGGGGGGGAAGCAGATACGCAGTATTTT. This codes for CASSLTSGGEADTQYF.

This clonotype occurred a few times. The chain employs TRBV29-1 and TRBJ2-5; perhaps TRBD2 as D (5 bases). With 7 bases removed from V and 5 bases from J, the gap between germline ends came to 14 bases. The CDR3 is 12 residues long. Germline CDR1 reads SQVTM; CDR2 reads ANQGSEA. DNA of the CDR3: TGCAGCGCCAGCGGTGGCGGCGAGACCCAGTACTTC. This gives the protein CSASGGGETQYF.

There are a few counts of this clonotype. The gene calls are TRBV7-6 and TRBJ2-3; possibly TRBD2 for D (6 bases). CDR3 size: 14 residues. Per the germline V gene, CDR1 is SGHVS and CDR2 is FNYEAQ. V gave up 4 bases and J gave up 4 bases, with 12 bases separating them. The CDR3 DNA reads as TGTGCCAGCAGCTCCGGGACTCCTTCAGATACGCAGTATTTT. Translated: CASSSGTPSDTQYF. Together with reference TRBV7-6 and TRBJ2-3, the CDR3 gives the full variable domain: GAGVSQSPRYKVTKRGQDVALRCDPISGHVSLYWYRQALGQGPEFLTYFNYEAQQDKSGLPNDRFSAERPEGSISTLTIQRTEQRDSAMYRCASSSGTPSDTQYFGPGTRLTVL.

This clonotype was seen more than once but under ten times. The chain recombines TRBV28 with TRBJ1-3; unclear D gene. Germline CDR1 and CDR2: MDHEN and SYDVKM. The CDR3 loop spans 12 amino acids. V lost 6 bases to trimming and J lost 8 bases, with 11 bases between them. CDR3 bases: TGTGCCAGCAGCACCCAAAGGGACACCATATATTTT. Protein product: CASSTQRDTIYF.